This T cell receptor (beta chain) was obtained from a study of CD8 T cells in ankylosing spondylitis. The CDR3 consists of 14 residues. Trimming pared 3 bases from V and 4 bases from J, leaving 12 bases between. CDR1 SNHLY and CDR2 FYNNEI come from the germline V gene. Overall study findings and caveats: Some motif variants had been reported before (in reactive arthritis synovial fluid and blood).

Construction of TCR beta libraries was performed using quantitative 5'-RACE with molecular barcodes. TCRdb independently ran MiXCR on the 5' RACE reads; one entry per CDR3 protein. The sample shows 210,000 or so distinct CDR3 sequences, 8% to 10% of them seen only once. This clonotype was detected ten times or more. Its antigen is currently unknown. The rearrangement links TRBV2 to TRBJ1-1; no firm D call. This receptor was identified in a female donor with ankylosing spondylitis or in good health (not recorded which). Specimen: blood, either unsorted or a sorted T cell fraction (not recorded which). CDR3 DNA sequence: TGTGCCAGCAGTGAGGGTGGGGAAGTCACTGAAGCTTTCTTT. This codes for CASSEGGEVTEAFF.